What follows are 25 T cell receptor beta chains derived from one specimen sequenced in a study of blood T cell repertoires in COVID-19 (TCRdb year 2020). Library prep was done by the immunoSEQ multiplex PCR assay. In TCRdb, the immuneACCESS table is reduced to in-frame sequences with V and J assigned. These tables do not hold every clone; where another copy was compared, an unresolved V gene accounts for under half, and the others remain unexplained. Present in this sample are about 210,000 clones, approximately 82% of which were seen just once. The ten biggest clones cover 8% to 10% of the sample. Sequenced material: peripheral blood. These receptors were collected from a woman aged 45-59 years with acute or convalescent COVID-19.

This clone was detected once. V and J are TRBV7-9 and TRBJ1-1, with 9 nucleotides matching TRBD1. CDR3 length: 15 residues. J lost 4 bases, V lost 5 bases, and 8 bases had no gene match. CDR1 is SEHNR and CDR2 is FQNEAQ in the germline V gene (reference sequence). CDR3 DNA: TGTGCCAGCAGCATAGGACAGGGGTTTGGCACTGAAGCTTTCTTT. It is translated as CASSIGQGFGTEAFF.

The chain links TRBV27 to TRBJ1-1; D call uncertain. The CDR3 consists of 14 residues. The V gene lost 2 bases and the J gene lost 2 bases, with 9 bases spanning the gap. Per germline, CDR1 MNHEY and CDR2 SMNVEV (reference sequence). The CDR3 region has the DNA TGTGCCAGCAGTTTAGTGTACGGTAACACTGAAGCTTTCTTT. Translated, it gives CASSLVYGNTEAFF.

The chain recombines TRBV9 with TRBJ1-3, with D maybe TRBD1 (5 bases). The CDR3 is made up of 19 amino acids. V was trimmed by 2 bases and J by 0 bases, leaving 21 bases between them. Germline V lookup: CDR1 SGDLS, CDR2 YYNGEE. In DNA, the CDR3 is TGTGCCAGCAGCGTTTATCCTGGGGGGAGTCCCGACTCTGGAAACACCATATATTTT. It codes for CASSVYPGGSPDSGNTIYF.

In regard to this clone: The same CDR3 is also encoded by other DNA sequences in this sample. The chain employs TRBV19 and TRBJ2-7; 10 bases map to TRBD2. This CDR3 region has 14 residues. Per germline, CDR1 LNHDA and CDR2 SQIVND (reference sequence). V dropped 7 bases and J dropped 7; count of bases not matched to a gene: 10. The CDR3 DNA sequence: TGTGCCAGTACCGGGCTAGCGGGAGTAGGAGAGCAGTACTTC. As protein: CASTGLAGVGEQYF.

This clone appeared once. The rearrangement uses TRBV19 and TRBJ2-1; TRBD2 agrees at 13 bases. Looked up from germline, CDR1 is LNHDA and CDR2 is SQIVND (reference sequence). The length of the CDR3 is 16 residues. V trimming: 5 bases; J trimming: 7 bases; junction bases outside the gene matches: 8. The CDR3 DNA follows: TGTGCCAGTAGTGGGGCCGGGACTAGCGGGATAAATGAGCAGTTCTTC. This encodes CASSGAGTSGINEQFF.

This clone showed up just once. This sequence joins TRBV18 and TRBJ1-3, with 12 bases matching TRBD1. Germline loops: CDR1 KGHSH, CDR2 LQKENI. With V trimmed by 6 bases and J by 3 bases, 6 bases remained unmatched. CDR3 length equals 16 residues. Here the CDR3 reads CASSPGTGGFGNTIYF. CDR3 DNA: TGTGCCAGCTCCCCCGGGACAGGGGGCTTTGGAAACACCATATATTTT.

The chain carries TRBV28 and TRBJ1-1; TRBD1 matches 8 bases. J lost 8 bases, V lost 5 bases, and 4 bases had no gene match. Germline-derived CDR1 and CDR2 are MDHEN and SYDVKM. The CDR3 totals 12 residues. The chain's CDR3 is CASSIRGREAFF. The CDR3 DNA reads TGTGCCAGCAGTATCAGGGGGCGAGAAGCTTTCTTT.

V gene TRBV3-1 (or the pseudogene TRBV3-2) combines with J gene TRBJ2-2; weak D call: TRBD2 (5 bases). The CDR3 consists of 14 residues. V was trimmed by 3 bases and J by 4 bases, leaving 9 bases between them. From germline, CDR1 is LGHDT and CDR2 YNNKEL (reference sequence). CDR3 sequence (DNA): TGTGCCAGCAGCCAGAAAACTAGCACCGGGGAGCTGTTTTTT. It specifies CASSQKTSTGELFF.

The chain has TRBV7-9 and TRBJ2-5, with 7 positions matching TRBD2. After removal of 4 bases from V and 7 bases from J, the junction contained 6 bases not matched to a gene. This CDR3 has 13 residues. The germline CDR1 and CDR2 sequences are SEHNR and FQNEAQ (reference sequence). CDR3 DNA sequence: TGTGCCAGCAGCTCGGGTGGCGGGGGGACCCAGTACTTC. This sequence encodes CASSSGGGGTQYF.

V is TRBV4-2 and J is TRBJ2-7; 14 bases fit TRBD2. V trimming: 5 bases; J trimming: 6 bases; junction bases outside the gene matches: 9. Germline values: CDR1 LGHNA, CDR2 YNFKEQ. The CDR3 has 16 residues. CDR3 bases: TGTGCCAGCAGCTACTCCGGGACTAGCGGGAGTGCCGAGCAGTACTTC. Protein: CASSYSGTSGSAEQYF.

The chain couples TRBV5-5 to TRBJ2-2; 9 bases fit TRBD2. Trimming cost V 4 bases and J 4 bases; bases outside gene matches: 8. The CDR3 is 16 residues long. The V gene's germline CDR1 is SGHKS and CDR2 YYEKEE (reference sequence). The CDR3 DNA reads as TGTGCCAGCAGCGTTATAGCGGGAGTGGCCACCGGGGAGCTGTTTTTT. Protein: CASSVIAGVATGELFF. Looking up the rest from reference TRBV5-5 and TRBJ2-2 gives the full variable domain: DAGVTQSPTHLIKTRGQQVTLRCSPISGHKSVSWYQQVLGQGPQFIFQYYEKEERGRGNFPDRFSARQFPNYSSELNVNALLLGDSALYLCASSVIAGVATGELFFGEGSRLTVL.

The chain combines TRBV11-2 with TRBJ2-4, with TRBD1 matching 10 bases. Germline trimming cut 5 bases from V and 0 bases from J; bases unmatched to any gene: 10. CDR1 is SGHAT, CDR2 FQNNGV, per germline. The CDR3 consists of 18 residues. CDR3 DNA: TGTGCCAGCAGCCCCATGGGGACAGGGGTTGGAGCCAAAAACATTCAGTACTTC. This translates into CASSPMGTGVGAKNIQYF.

As DNA, the CDR3 is TGCAGCGTTGAAGATGAGAGTTGGCGGTCCTCCTACAATGAGCAGTTCTTC. This encodes CSVEDESWRSSYNEQFF. The rearrangement links TRBV29-1 to TRBJ2-1; unclear D gene. Germline CDR1 reads SQVTM; CDR2 reads ANQGSEA. V lost 0 bases to trimming and J lost 0 bases, with 15 bases between them. This CDR3 comprises 17 residues.

J is TRBJ2-2 and V is TRBV5-1, with TRBD1 identical over 10 bases. Germline assignment: CDR1 SGHRS and CDR2 YFSETQ. The CDR3 is 16 amino acids. The J segment lost 5 bases and the V segment lost 5 bases, leaving 9 bases of the junction unmatched. The CDR3 nucleotides read TGCGCCAGCAGATATGGGACAGGGGCCGATACCGGGGAGCTGTTTTTT. It translates to CASRYGTGADTGELFF. The full variable domain, completed using reference TRBV5-1 and TRBJ2-2, is KAGVTQTPRYLIKTRGQQVTLSCSPISGHRSVSWYQQTPGQGLQFLFEYFSETQRNKGNFPGRFSGRQFSNSRSEMNVSTLELGDSALYLCASRYGTGADTGELFFGEGSRLTVL.

This clone showed up just once. The chain couples TRBV24-1 to TRBJ2-1, with 7 bases lining up with TRBD2. Germline loops: CDR1 KGHDR, CDR2 SFDVKD. This CDR3 region has 19 residues. Losses at the gene ends were 4 bases for V and 1 base for J; bases not matched to a gene: 15. Here the CDR3 DNA reads TGTGCCACCAGTGAGCCCGGGACTACCAAGGAGGGTTCCTACAATGAGCAGTTCTTC. Protein product: CATSEPGTTKEGSYNEQFF.

The chain links TRBV9 to TRBJ1-2; no firm D call. The CDR3 totals 15 residues. Germline V gene sequence: CDR1 SGDLS, CDR2 YYNGEE. The ends were cut back, 2 bases at V and 1 base at J, with 12 bases in the middle. The CDR3 reads CASSVSSGDNYGYTF. As DNA, the CDR3 is TGTGCCAGCAGCGTCTCCTCGGGAGATAACTATGGCTACACCTTC.

The chain couples TRBV5-1 to TRBJ2-7; D is perhaps TRBD1 (5 bases). The V gene lost 0 bases and the J gene lost 7 bases, with 14 bases spanning the gap. The CDR3 runs 14 residues. From germline, CDR1 is SGHRS and CDR2 YFSETQ. The CDR3 reads CASSLDGRVGEQYF. The CDR3 DNA reads as TGCGCCAGCAGCTTGGATGGCAGGGTCGGAGAGCAGTACTTC.

As for this clone: At one end, the junction sequence differs from germline, possibly due to a read error. The chain joins TRBV19 to TRBJ1-4; unclear D gene. The CDR3 is made up of 14 amino acids. Germline loops: CDR1 LNHDA, CDR2 SQIVND (reference sequence). The chain's CDR3 is CVSSMGFSGEKLFF. In nucleotides, the CDR3 is TGTGTCAGTAGTATGGGATTCAGCGGTGAAAAACTGTTTTTT.

The J gene is TRBJ1-2, the V gene TRBV6-5, with D possibly being TRBD1 (5 bases). The CDR3 sequence is 12 residues long. With 8 bases removed from V and 2 bases from J, the gap between germline ends came to 9 bases. Germline loops: CDR1 MNHEY, CDR2 SVGAGI. The CDR3 protein is CASSRQNYGYTF. CDR3 nucleotide sequence: TGTGCCAGCTCGCGACAGAACTATGGCTACACCTTC.

The V call is TRBV24-1, the J call TRBJ2-3, with 9 bases aligning to TRBD1. This CDR3 is 16 amino acids long. Germline-derived CDR1 and CDR2 are KGHDR and SFDVKD. After removal of 5 bases from V and 2 bases from J, the junction contained 7 bases not matched to a gene. The CDR3 DNA sequence: TGTGCCACCAGTGCGGAGACAGGGGGATACACAGATACGCAGTATTTT. This encodes CATSAETGGYTDTQYF.

This sequence joins TRBV6-5 and TRBJ2-7, with D possibly TRBD2 on 7 matching bases. The CDR3 runs 14 residues. With 6 bases removed from V and 6 bases from J, the gap between germline ends came to 18 bases. Germline V gene sequence: CDR1 MNHEY, CDR2 SVGAGI. The CDR3 nucleotides are TGTGCCAGCAGGCTCCGAGGGGGAGGGCGCGAGCAGTACTTC. Translated, it gives CASRLRGGGREQYF.

The rearrangement uses TRBV27 and TRBJ2-3; 7 bases match TRBD2. Germline V gives CDR1 MNHEY, CDR2 SMNVEV (reference sequence). This CDR3 is 15 amino acids long. After removal of 3 bases from V and 5 bases from J, the junction contained 8 bases not matched to a gene. The CDR3 nucleotides read TGTGCCAGCAGTTTGTGGGCGGGAGCGGGAGATACGCAGTATTTT. This codes for CASSLWAGAGDTQYF.

This chain links TRBV20-1 with TRBJ1-6; TRBD1 aligns across 7 bases. J was trimmed by 7 bases and V by 3 bases; bases with no gene match: 9. CDR1 is DFQATT, CDR2 SNEGSKA, per germline (reference sequence). The CDR3 sequence is 15 residues long. The CDR3 sequence is CSASLGTVGNSPLHF. Written as DNA, the CDR3 is TGCAGTGCTAGTTTGGGGACAGTCGGGAATTCACCCCTCCACTTT.

Concerning this clone itself: A read error may account for a junction end that differs from germline. The gene calls are TRBV28 and TRBJ2-7; D possibly corresponds to TRBD1 (6 bases). Germline V CDR1 and CDR2: MDHEN, SYDVKM. This CDR3 is built from 12 residues. The DNA of the CDR3 is TGCTGCACCGGGACAAGAACCTACGAGCAGTACTTC. This translates into CCTGTRTYEQYF.

The chain recombines TRBV5-6 with TRBJ2-5, with 13 bases matching TRBD2. CDR1 and CDR2 from the germline V gene are SGHDT and YYEEEE. Trimming at V came to 4 bases and at J to 5 bases, leaving 8 bases not matched to a gene. The CDR3 totals 16 residues. CDR3 sequence reads: CASSADRLAGGETQYF. CDR3 nucleotide sequence: TGTGCCAGCAGCGCGGACCGACTAGCGGGAGGTGAGACCCAGTACTTC.